This is a list of T cell receptor beta chains from one sample in a study of blood T cell repertoires in COVID-19. The protocol was immunoSEQ multiplex PCR, while the TCRdb copy is restricted to in-frame clones and leaves out a portion. The sample holds 130,000 or so clones, around 77% seen once. Sequenced input: peripheral blood. The receptors stem from a human donor in a cohort sampled during active COVID-19. The CDR3 runs from the conserved cysteine through the conserved F or W. The D gene is left open where the match is weak. Clone size is shown for a subset of rows, as once, few, many or a class of expanded clone.

- | - | TRBJ2-7 | TRBV3-1/TRBV3-2 | 15 | TGTGCCAGCAGCGCAGGGGGCGGGAGTCTCTACGAGCAGTACTTC | CASSAGGGSLYEQYF
TRBD1 | - | TRBJ1-5 | TRBV19 | 15 | TGTGCCAGTAGTAGGACAGGGAGGGGCAATCAGCCCCAGCATTTT | CASSRTGRGNQPQHF
- | - | TRBJ1-5 | TRBV3-1/TRBV3-2 | 14 | TGTGCCAGCAGCCAAGATTATAGCAATCAGCCCCAGCATTTT | CASSQDYSNQPQHF
- | - | TRBJ2-6 | TRBV4-1 | 18 | TGCGCCAGCAGCCCAACCCCGGTAGGGGATATTGGGGCCAACGTCCTGACTTTC | CASSPTPVGDIGANVLTF
- | - | TRBJ2-7 | TRBV6-6 | 15 | TGTGCCAGCAGTTACTCGAATGCAGGGAAGGACGAGCAGTACTTC | CASSYSNAGKDEQYF
- | - | TRBJ1-5 | TRBV30 | 13 | TGTGCCTGGAGTAGGTCCCTAGGGGAGCCCCAGCATTTT | CAWSRSLGEPQHF
TRBD1 | - | TRBJ1-3 | TRBV5-1 | 15 | TGCGCCAGCAGGCCCTGGACAGGGGACGGAAACACCATATATTTT | CASRPWTGDGNTIYF
- | - | TRBJ1-6 | TRBV27 | 14 | TGTGCCAGCAGTCCGGGAAGCGACCTTTCACCCCTCCACTTT | CASSPGSDLSPLHF
- | - | TRBJ1-6 | TRBV5-6 | 15 | TGTGCCAGCAGCTTATGGAAAGGGGAGGGTTCACCCCTCCACTTT | CASSLWKGEGSPLHF
- | - | TRBJ1-2 | TRBV6-2/TRBV6-3 | 15 | TGTGCCAGCAGTTACCGTGGACACTCTAACTATGGCTACACCTTC | CASSYRGHSNYGYTF
TRBD2 | once | TRBJ2-1 | TRBV11-2 | 15 | TGTGCCAGCAGCTCCGGACTAGCGGTCTACAATGAGCAGTTCTTC | CASSSGLAVYNEQFF
- | - | TRBJ1-6 | TRBV27 | 12 | TGTGCCAGCAGTTTCATTAATTCACCCCTCCACTTT | CASSFINSPLHF
TRBD1 | - | TRBJ1-4 | TRBV3-1/TRBV3-2 | 16 | TGTGCCAGCAGCTCCCCGGCCGGGACAGGGTATGAAAAACTGTTTTTT | CASSSPAGTGYEKLFF
- | - | TRBJ1-1 | TRBV19 | 13 | TGTGCCACCCACCGGGGTTTAAACACTGAAGCTTTCTTT | CATHRGLNTEAFF
TRBD2 | - | TRBJ2-7 | TRBV19 | 14 | TGTGCCAGTAGTGTTAGCGGGAGAATCTACGAGCAGTACTTC | CASSVSGRIYEQYF
TRBD2 | - | TRBJ2-1 | TRBV2 | 15 | TGTGCCAGCAGTAGCGGGGGCCCGCTCTACAATGAGCAGTTCTTC | CASSSGGPLYNEQFF
TRBD2 | - | TRBJ2-5 | TRBV30 | 14 | TGTGCCTGGAACCGACTAGCGGGGGTCGAGACCCAGTACTTC | CAWNRLAGVETQYF
- | - | TRBJ2-6 | TRBV19 | 15 | TGTGCCAGTAGTACGCAGGGCTCTGGGGCCAACGTCCTGACTTTC | CASSTQGSGANVLTF
TRBD1 | few | TRBJ1-1 | TRBV11-3 | 13 | TGTGCCAGCAGCCCGAGGGGGCGAACTGAAGCTTTCTTT | CASSPRGRTEAFF
TRBD2 | - | TRBJ2-7 | TRBV13 | 14 | TGTGCCAGCAGCCATAGCGGGAAGGTCTACGAGCAGTACTTC | CASSHSGKVYEQYF
TRBD1 | many | TRBJ2-7 | TRBV2 | 16 | TGTGCCAGCAGGGAAGAGACAGGGGTCCGCTACTACGAGCAGTACTTC | CASREETGVRYYEQYF
- | - | TRBJ2-1 | TRBV29-1 | 16 | TGCAGCGTTGAAGATCCGGACTCCGGGGCCTACAATGAGCAGTTCTTC | CSVEDPDSGAYNEQFF
- | - | TRBJ1-6 | TRBV5-1 | 13 | TGCGCCAGCAGCCCGGGGGACCTCCGACCCCTCCACTTT | CASSPGDLRPLHF
- | few | TRBJ1-2 | TRBV25-1 | 14 | TGTGCCAGCAGGGAGTCAGCCGGGGGGTATGGCTACACCTTC | CASRESAGGYGYTF
- | - | TRBJ1-2 | TRBV30 | 14 | TGTGCCTGGAGTGTGCCAGGATCTAACTATGGCTACACCTTC | CAWSVPGSNYGYTF
TRBD2 | - | TRBJ2-7 | TRBV27 | 14 | TGTGCCAGCAGCGTGGGGGGGACGTCCTACGAGCAGTACTTC | CASSVGGTSYEQYF
- | - | TRBJ1-1 | TRBV12-5 | 13 | TGTGCTAGTGGTTTCCCTCGGGGGGTGAAAGCTTTCTTT | CASGFPRGVKAFF
- | once | TRBJ2-7 | TRBV5-1 | 13 | TGCGCCAGCAGCGCGGCTGACAGCTACGAGCAGTACTTC | CASSAADSYEQYF
- | - | TRBJ2-7 | TRBV21-1 | 10 | TGTGCCAGCAGACAAGACGAGCAGTACTTC | CASRQDEQYF
TRBD1 | - | TRBJ2-7 | TRBV5-6 | 15 | TGTGCCAGCAGCTTGGAGGGACAGTTTGCCTACGAGCAGTACTTC | CASSLEGQFAYEQYF
TRBD2 | - | TRBJ2-7 | TRBV6-5 | 14 | TGTGCCAGCAGGGCTAGCGGGGGTGCCTACGAGCAGTACTTC | CASRASGGAYEQYF
- | few | TRBJ2-3 | TRBV25-1 | 10 | TGTGCCACAGGCACAGATACGCAGTATTTT | CATGTDTQYF
- | - | TRBJ2-7 | TRBV5-6 | 14 | TGTGCCAGCAGCCCCTTCAGCGGAGGCTACGAGCAGTACTTC | CASSPFSGGYEQYF
TRBD2 | - | TRBJ2-7 | TRBV28 | 17 | TGTGCCAGCAGTTTAAGGACCCAACTAGCGCCTACCTACGAGCAGTACTTC | CASSLRTQLAPTYEQYF
- | many | TRBJ2-7 | TRBV28 | 14 | TGTGCCAGCAGCCAAACCGGGGTCCTATACGAGCAGTACTTC | CASSQTGVLYEQYF
TRBD1 | once | TRBJ1-6 | TRBV30 | 15 | TGTGCCTGGACCGGGACAGGGGGCTATAATTCACCCCTCCACTTT | CAWTGTGGYNSPLHF
- | once | TRBJ1-2 | TRBV20-1 | 12 | TGCAGTGCTAGTGGCGGGAACTATGGCTACACCTTC | CSASGGNYGYTF
TRBD2 | - | TRBJ2-7 | TRBV28 | 15 | TGTGCCAGCAGTTCCCAACGAAGCGGGAGTTTCGAGCAGTACTTC | CASSSQRSGSFEQYF
- | - | TRBJ2-7 | TRBV7-9 | 15 | TGTGCCAGCAGCTTAGCGGCAGGGTCCAGCTACGAGCAGTACTTC | CASSLAAGSSYEQYF
TRBD1 | - | TRBJ1-5 | TRBV7-8 | 14 | TGTGCCAGCAGCGCCTTGACAGGGGGTCAGCCCCAGCATTTT | CASSALTGGQPQHF
- | once | TRBJ2-5 | TRBV3-1/TRBV3-2 | 14 | TGTGCCAGCAGCCATCGGATCGGAGGAGAGACCCAGTACTTC | CASSHRIGGETQYF
TRBD1 | few | TRBJ1-2 | TRBV5-1 | 15 | TGCGCCAGCAGCTGGACTGGGACAGGGGTTTATGGCTACACCTTC | CASSWTGTGVYGYTF
- | - | TRBJ1-2 | TRBV4-1 | 15 | TGCGCCAGCAGCCAAGTAAAAGAGGGAGTCGGTGGCTACACCTTC | CASSQVKEGVGGYTF
TRBD2 | - | TRBJ2-1 | TRBV14 | 13 | TGTGCCAGCAGCCGCGGGACTAACAATGAGCAGTTCTTC | CASSRGTNNEQFF
- | few | TRBJ2-7 | TRBV27 | 11 | TGTGCCAGCAGTCCCAGTTACGAGCAGTACTTC | CASSPSYEQYF
- | - | TRBJ1-1 | TRBV9 | 12 | TGTGCCAGCAGCGCCGGGGGGACTGAAGCTTTCTTT | CASSAGGTEAFF
TRBD2 | few | TRBJ2-7 | TRBV4-2 | 17 | TGTGCCAGCAGCCAAGATTTATTGACTAGCGGGACCTACGAGCAGTACTTC | CASSQDLLTSGTYEQYF
- | - | TRBJ2-7 | TRBV12-3/TRBV12-4 | 13 | TGTGCCAGCAGTTTAGGCGGCTCCTACGAGCAGTACTTC | CASSLGGSYEQYF
TRBD1 | - | TRBJ1-4 | TRBV5-4 | 16 | TGTGCCAGCAGCTTGGGGACAGGGGTCGTATATGAAAAACTGTTTTTT | CASSLGTGVVYEKLFF
- | - | TRBJ2-7 | TRBV12-3/TRBV12-4 | 11 | TGTGCCAGCAGCCTAAATTCCGAGCAGTACTTC | CASSLNSEQYF
- | once | TRBJ2-7 | TRBV9 | 12 | TGTGCCAGCAGCGGACAGTCCTACGAGCAGTACTTC | CASSGQSYEQYF
TRBD1 | - | TRBJ1-1 | TRBV7-3 | 14 | TGTGCCAGCAGCCCTCAGGGGGCGGGCACTGAAGCTTTCTTT | CASSPQGAGTEAFF
TRBD2 | - | TRBJ2-1 | TRBV4-1 | 17 | TGCGCCAGCAGCCTCGGGACTAGCGGGGGGTCCTACAATGAGCAGTTCTTC | CASSLGTSGGSYNEQFF
TRBD1 | - | TRBJ2-7 | TRBV30 | 14 | TGTGCCTGGAGTTTGGGACAGGGGCCTTGGGAGCAGTACTTC | CAWSLGQGPWEQYF
TRBD1 | - | TRBJ1-2 | TRBV4-1 | 15 | TGCGCCAGCAGCCACGACAGGGACCTGTACTATGGCTACACCTTC | CASSHDRDLYYGYTF
- | - | TRBJ2-6 | TRBV5-4 | 15 | TGTGCCAGCTCCCTCTACAGGGATGGGGCCAACGTCCTGACTTTC | CASSLYRDGANVLTF
- | - | TRBJ1-2 | TRBV6-5 | 13 | TGTGCCAGCAGTTTTTCGACAGGCCACGGCTACACCTTC | CASSFSTGHGYTF
- | - | TRBJ2-2 | TRBV4-1 | 15 | TGCGCCAGCACGGCGGATCACTCGAACACCGGGGAGCTGTTTTTT | CASTADHSNTGELFF
- | few | TRBJ1-2 | TRBV3-1/TRBV3-2 | 14 | TGTGCCAGCAGCCCGCGGACAGACAACTATGGCTACACCTTC | CASSPRTDNYGYTF